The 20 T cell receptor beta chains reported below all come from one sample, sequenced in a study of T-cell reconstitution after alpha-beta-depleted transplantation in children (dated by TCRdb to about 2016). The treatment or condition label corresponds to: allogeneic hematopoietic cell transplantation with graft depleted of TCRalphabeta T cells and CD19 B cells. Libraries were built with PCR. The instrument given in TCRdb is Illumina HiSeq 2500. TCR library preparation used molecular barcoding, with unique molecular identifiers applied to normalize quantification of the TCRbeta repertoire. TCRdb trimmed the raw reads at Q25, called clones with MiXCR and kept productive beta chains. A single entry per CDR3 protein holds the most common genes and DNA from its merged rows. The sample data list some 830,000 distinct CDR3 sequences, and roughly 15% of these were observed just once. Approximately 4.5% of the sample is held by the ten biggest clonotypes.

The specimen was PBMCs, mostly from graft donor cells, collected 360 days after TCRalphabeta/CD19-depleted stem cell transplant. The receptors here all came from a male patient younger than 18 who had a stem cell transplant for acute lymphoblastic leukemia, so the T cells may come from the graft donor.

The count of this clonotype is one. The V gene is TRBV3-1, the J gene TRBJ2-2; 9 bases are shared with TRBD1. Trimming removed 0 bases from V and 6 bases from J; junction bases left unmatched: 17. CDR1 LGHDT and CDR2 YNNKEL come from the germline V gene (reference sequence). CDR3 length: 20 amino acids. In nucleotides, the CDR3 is TGTGCCAGCAGCCAAGAGCCGGGACAGGGTAACATACGGAGGGCCGGGGAGCTGTTTTTT. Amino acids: CASSQEPGQGNIRRAGELFF.

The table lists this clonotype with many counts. The DNA for the CDR3 is TGCAGTGCTTGGGACGGAACATACAATGAGCAGTTCTTC. Protein product: CSAWDGTYNEQFF. The chain joins TRBV20-1 to TRBJ2-1, with D tentatively TRBD1 or TRBD2 (5 bases each). The germline gives CDR1 DFQATT, CDR2 SNEGSKA (reference sequence). Trimming left V 5 bases short and J 4 bases short, with 12 bases between. This CDR3 contains 13 residues.

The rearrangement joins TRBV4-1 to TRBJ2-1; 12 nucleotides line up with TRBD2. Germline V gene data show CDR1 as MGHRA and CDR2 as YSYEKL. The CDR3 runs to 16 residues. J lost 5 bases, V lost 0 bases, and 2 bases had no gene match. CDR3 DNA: TGCGCCAGCAGCCAAGACGCTAGCGGGAGGGACAATGAGCAGTTCTTC. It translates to CASSQDASGRDNEQFF.

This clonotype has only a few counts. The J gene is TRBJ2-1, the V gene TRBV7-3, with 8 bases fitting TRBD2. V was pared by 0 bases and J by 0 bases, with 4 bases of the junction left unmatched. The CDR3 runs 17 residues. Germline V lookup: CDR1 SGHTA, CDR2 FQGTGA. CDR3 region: CASSLTASGSSYNEQFF. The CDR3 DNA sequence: TGTGCCAGCAGCTTAACGGCCAGCGGGAGCTCCTACAATGAGCAGTTCTTC. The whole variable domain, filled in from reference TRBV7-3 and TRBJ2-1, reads GAGVSQTPSNKVTEKGKYVELRCDPISGHTALYWYRQSLGQGPEFLIYFQGTGAADDSGLPNDRFFAVRPEGSVSTLKIQRTERGDSAVYLCASSLTASGSSYNEQFFGPGTRLTVL.

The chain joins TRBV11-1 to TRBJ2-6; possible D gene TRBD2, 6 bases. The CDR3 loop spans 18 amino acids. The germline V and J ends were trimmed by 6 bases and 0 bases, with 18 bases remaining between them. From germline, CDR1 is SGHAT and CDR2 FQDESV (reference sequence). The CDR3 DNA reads TGTGCCAGCAGGCCCTCTGGACGGAGGGTCTCTGGGGCCAACGTCCTGACTTTC. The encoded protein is CASRPSGRRVSGANVLTF.

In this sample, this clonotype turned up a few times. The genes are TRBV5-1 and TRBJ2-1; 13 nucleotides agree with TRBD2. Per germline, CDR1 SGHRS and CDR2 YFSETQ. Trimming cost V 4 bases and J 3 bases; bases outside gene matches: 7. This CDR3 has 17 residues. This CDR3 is CASSRGLAGKSYNEQFF. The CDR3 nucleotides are TGCGCCAGCAGCCGGGGACTAGCGGGAAAGAGCTACAATGAGCAGTTCTTC.

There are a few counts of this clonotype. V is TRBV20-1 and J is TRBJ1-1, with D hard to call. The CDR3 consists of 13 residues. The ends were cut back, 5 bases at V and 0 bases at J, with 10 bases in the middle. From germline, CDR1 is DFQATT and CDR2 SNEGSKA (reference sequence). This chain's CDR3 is CSAFRPLNTEAFF. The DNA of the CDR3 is TGCAGTGCTTTCAGGCCCTTGAACACTGAAGCTTTCTTT.

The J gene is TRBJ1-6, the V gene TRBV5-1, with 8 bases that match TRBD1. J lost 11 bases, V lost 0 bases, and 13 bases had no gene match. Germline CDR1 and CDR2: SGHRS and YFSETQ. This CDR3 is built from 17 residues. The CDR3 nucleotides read TGCGCCAGCAGCTTGGATAAAGCCGGGACAGGACATCCACCCCTCCACTTT. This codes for CASSLDKAGTGHPPLHF.

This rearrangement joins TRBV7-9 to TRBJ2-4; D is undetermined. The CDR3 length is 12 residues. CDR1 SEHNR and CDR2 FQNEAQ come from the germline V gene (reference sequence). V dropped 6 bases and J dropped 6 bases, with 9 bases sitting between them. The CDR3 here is CASRGILNIQYF. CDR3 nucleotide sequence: TGTGCCAGCAGAGGGATTTTAAACATTCAGTACTTC.

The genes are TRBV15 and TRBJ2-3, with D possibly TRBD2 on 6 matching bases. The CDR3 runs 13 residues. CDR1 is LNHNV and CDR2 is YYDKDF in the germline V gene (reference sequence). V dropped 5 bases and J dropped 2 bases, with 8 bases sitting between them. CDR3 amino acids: CATSLLATDTQYF. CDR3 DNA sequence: TGTGCCACCAGCTTACTAGCCACAGATACGCAGTATTTT.

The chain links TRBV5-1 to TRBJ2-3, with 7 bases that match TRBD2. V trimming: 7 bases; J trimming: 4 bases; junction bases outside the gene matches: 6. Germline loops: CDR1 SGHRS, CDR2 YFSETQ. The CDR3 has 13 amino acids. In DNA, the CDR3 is TGCGCCAGCGGGAGGGCCGGGGCAGATACGCAGTATTTT. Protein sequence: CASGRAGADTQYF.

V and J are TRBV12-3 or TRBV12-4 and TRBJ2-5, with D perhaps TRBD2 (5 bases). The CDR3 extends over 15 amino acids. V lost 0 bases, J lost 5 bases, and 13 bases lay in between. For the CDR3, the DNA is TGTGCCAGCAGTTTAGCGTCCGGGGTTACGGAGACCCAGTACTTC. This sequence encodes CASSLASGVTETQYF.

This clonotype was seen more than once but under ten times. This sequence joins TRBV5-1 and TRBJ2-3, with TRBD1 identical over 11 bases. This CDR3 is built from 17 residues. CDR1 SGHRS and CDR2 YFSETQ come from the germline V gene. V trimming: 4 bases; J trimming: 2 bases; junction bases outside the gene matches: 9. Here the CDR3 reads CASSIGQGAALTDTQYF. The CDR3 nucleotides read TGCGCCAGCAGCATCGGACAGGGGGCGGCCCTCACAGATACGCAGTATTTT.

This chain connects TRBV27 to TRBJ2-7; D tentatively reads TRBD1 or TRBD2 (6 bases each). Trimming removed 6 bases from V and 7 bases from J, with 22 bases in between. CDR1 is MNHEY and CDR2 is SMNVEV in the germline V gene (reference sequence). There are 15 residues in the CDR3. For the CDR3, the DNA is TGTGCCAGCAGCCTAGGCGGGACATCGGGATTTGAGCAGTACTTC. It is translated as CASSLGGTSGFEQYF.

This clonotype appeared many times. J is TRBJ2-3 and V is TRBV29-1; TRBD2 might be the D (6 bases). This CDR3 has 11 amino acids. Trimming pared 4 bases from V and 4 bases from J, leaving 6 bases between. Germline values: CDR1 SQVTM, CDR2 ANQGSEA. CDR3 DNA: TGCAGCGTTGGGGGGGCAGATACGCAGTATTTT. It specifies CSVGGADTQYF.

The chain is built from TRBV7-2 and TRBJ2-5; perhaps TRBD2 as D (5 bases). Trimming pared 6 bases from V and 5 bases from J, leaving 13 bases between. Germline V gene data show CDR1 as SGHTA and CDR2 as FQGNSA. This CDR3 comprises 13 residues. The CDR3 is CASRGAAWETQYF. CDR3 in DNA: TGTGCCAGCAGGGGAGCGGCATGGGAGACCCAGTACTTC.

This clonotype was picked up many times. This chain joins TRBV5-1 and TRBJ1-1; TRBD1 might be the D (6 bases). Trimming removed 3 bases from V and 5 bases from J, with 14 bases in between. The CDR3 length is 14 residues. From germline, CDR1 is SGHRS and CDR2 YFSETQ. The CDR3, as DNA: TGCGCCAGCAGCTGGGGGGAAACAGGGACTGAAGCTTTCTTT. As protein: CASSWGETGTEAFF.

CDR3 protein: CASSQGPGRTTAEQFF. CDR3 bases: TGTGCCAGCAGCCAAGGACCGGGACGAACGACGGCCGAGCAGTTCTTC. The J gene is TRBJ2-1, the V gene TRBV3-1; D may be TRBD1 or TRBD2 (5 bases each). There are 16 residues in the CDR3. CDR1 LGHDT and CDR2 YNNKEL come from the germline V gene (reference sequence). The germline V and J ends were trimmed by 1 base and 10 bases, with 20 bases remaining between them.

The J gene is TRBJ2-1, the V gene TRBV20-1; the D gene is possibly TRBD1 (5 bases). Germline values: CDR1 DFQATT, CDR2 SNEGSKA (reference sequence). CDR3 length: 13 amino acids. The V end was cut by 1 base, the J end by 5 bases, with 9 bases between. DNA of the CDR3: TGCAGTGCTAGAGGAACAGGTAACAATGAGCAGTTCTTC. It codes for CSARGTGNNEQFF.

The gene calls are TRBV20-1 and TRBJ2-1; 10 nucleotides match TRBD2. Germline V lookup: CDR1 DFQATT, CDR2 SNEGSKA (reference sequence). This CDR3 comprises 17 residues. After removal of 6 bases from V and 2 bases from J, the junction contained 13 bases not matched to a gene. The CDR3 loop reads CSAQTLAGDVPYNEQFF. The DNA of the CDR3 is TGCAGTGCCCAGACTCTAGCGGGGGACGTCCCCTACAATGAGCAGTTCTTC.